Here is one TCR beta chain with its context. The data were taken from a study of CD8 T cells in Susac syndrome. This CDR3 has 13 amino acids. Trimming removed 7 bases from V and 4 bases from J; junction bases left unmatched: 2. With random hexamers, reverse transcription was performed on about 0.45 to 1 ug of RNA. Multiplex PCR with immunoSEQ amplified the TCR beta CDR3 across 54 Vbeta and 13 Jbeta. TCRdb passed the immunoSEQ multiplex PCR reads through MiXCR, listing each CDR3 protein once. The repertoire holds 95,000 to 150,000 distinct CDR3 sequences, with 96% as singletons. Each Susac syndrome patient had definite or probable disease by recently defined criteria.

The sequence derives from a human donor with Susac syndrome. The chain recombines TRBV23-1 with TRBJ2-3, with 10 nucleotides matching TRBD1. TRBV23-1 falls under the ORF class, with uncertain function. The sequencing input was CD4+ T cells from PBMCs. The CDR3 region is CASIGQGADTQYF. The CDR3 coding sequence is TGCGCCAGCATCGGACAGGGGGCAGATACGCAGTATTTT.